These 5 T cell receptor beta chains share one sample of origin, sequenced in a study of T cells in Graves' hyperthyroidism and ophthalmopathy. The CDR3 regions of TCR beta were amplified from RNA transcripts. The HTBI set primed first-round TCR CDR3 RT-PCR. TCRdb called the multiplex PCR reads again in MiXCR, with one record for every CDR3 protein. The top ten clones hold about a third of a sample with over 700,000 distinct CDR3 sequences, roughly a third of them seen once. Sequencing was done on a sample of blood. These receptors all come from a woman in her 40s with Graves' hyperthyroidism.

This clonotype was seen a few times. J is TRBJ1-1 and V is TRBV5-1; D perhaps matches TRBD1 (5 bases). Germline-derived CDR1 and CDR2 are SGHRS and YFSETQ. The CDR3 extends over 16 amino acids. Between the trimmed V and J ends, which lost 4 bases and 1 base, there was a span of 17 bases. The CDR3 nucleotides are TGCGCCAGCAGCCAAGAGGCAGGGTCCTGGAACACTGAAGCTTTCTTT. This gives the protein CASSQEAGSWNTEAFF.

This rearrangement joins TRBV7-2 to TRBJ1-2; TRBD1 might be the D (5 bases). Trimming removed 1 base from V and 8 bases from J, with 11 bases in between. Looked up from germline, CDR1 is SGHTA and CDR2 is FQGNSA. The CDR3 runs to 13 residues. The CDR3 sequence: CASSLGGSWGYTF. DNA of the CDR3: TGTGCCAGCAGCTTAGGGGGCTCTTGGGGCTACACCTTC.

Ten or more counts support this clonotype. This rearrangement joins TRBV20-1 to TRBJ2-7; maybe TRBD1 (6 bases). The CDR3 consists of 15 residues. Germline assignment: CDR1 DFQATT and CDR2 SNEGSKA (reference sequence). V dropped 0 bases and J dropped 4 bases, with 16 bases sitting between them. The CDR3 region has the DNA TGCAGTGCTAGAGATAGTGGCCCTGGACAGTACGAGCAGTACTTC. It codes for CSARDSGPGQYEQYF.

J is TRBJ2-7 and V is TRBV10-1; 8 nucleotides line up with TRBD1. V dropped 2 bases and J dropped 2; count of bases not matched to a gene: 8. Looked up from germline, CDR1 is WNHNN and CDR2 is SYGVQD (reference sequence). This CDR3 has 16 amino acids. CDR3 bases: TGCGCCAGCAGTGAGGGACAGGGAGGCCGTCCCTACGAGCAGTACTTC. This codes for CASSEGQGGRPYEQYF.

This clonotype was detected many times. The rearrangement joins TRBV9 to TRBJ1-3; TRBD1 matches at 9 bases. Germline CDR1 is SGDLS and CDR2 is YYNGEE. Germline trimming cut 4 bases from V and 3 bases from J; bases unmatched to any gene: 8. This CDR3 spans 16 amino acids. For the CDR3, the DNA is TGTGCCAGCAGCCTAACAGGGGGCCGTGATGGAAACACCATATATTTT. Translated: CASSLTGGRDGNTIYF.